This T cell receptor beta chain was sequenced for a study of response to subunit inactivated influenza vaccine. Points from the study as a whole: The study's authors posited that every seasonal influenza vaccination enlists few new T cells.

As concerns this clonotype: Its antigen is not identified.

After removal of 6 bases from V and 2 bases from J, the junction contained 10 bases not matched to a gene. CDR1 is DFQATT and CDR2 is SNEGSKA in the germline V gene (reference sequence). This CDR3 is 15 amino acids long. MiXCR, applied by TCRdb to the RT-PCR reads, yields one record per CDR3 protein. The repertoire includes 700,000 to 900,000 distinct CDR3 sequences, 20% to 25% of them detected once, and around 9.6% sits in the top ten. The V and J genes are TRBV20-1 and TRBJ2-5; 9 bases are shared with TRBD2. The input for sequencing was PBMCs from blood, taken 4 to 6 days after vaccination. The source is a man aged 50-60 years who received an inactivated influenza vaccine. The CDR3 nucleotides read TGCAGTGCCGAGACAGCGGGAGGAGTACAAGAGACCCAGTACTTC. This sequence encodes CSAETAGGVQETQYF.